Sequencing of this TCR beta chain was carried out in a study of a mutant IDH1 vaccine in newly diagnosed glioma. Specified time point: week 23, last vaccination. The investigators gave 300 ug of mutant IDH1 20-mer peptide in each vaccine dose, together with topical imiquimod. V was clipped by 8 bases and J by 7 bases, with 17 bases between them. The V gene's germline CDR1 is MNHEY and CDR2 SMNVEV (reference sequence). The CDR3 is 13 amino acids. Clones were sequenced by immunoSEQ multiplex PCR, and TCRdb holds only the in-frame ones, with some missing. The sample records around 54,000 clones, around 86% being singletons. The table lists this clone with a few counts. Its antigen is unidentified.

This TCR was recovered from a man in his forties with glioma. V usage is TRBV27 and J usage is TRBJ2-5; no definite D call. The sequenced sample was PBMCs, obtained from a glioma patient whose treatment included an IDH1 peptide vaccine. CDR3 residues: CASRRAFYGTQYF. In DNA form, the CDR3 reads TGTGCCAGCCGAAGGGCCTTTTATGGGACCCAGTACTTC.